A single TCR beta chain is shown here with its context. Its antigen is not known. The data were produced by immunoSEQ multiplex PCR, yet TCRdb's version contains in-frame clones alone and is incomplete. This sample has 24,000 or so clones, with more than 75% found just once. These data come from a study of CD4 T cells in relation to SARS-CoV-2 and coronaviruses. Overall study results and limits: About 64% of donors had memory CD4+ clonotypes crossrecognizing SARS-CoV-2 and common cold coronavirus spike. Pre-pandemic and post-infection samples never came from the same donor. Compared with monoreactive clones, crossreactive clones showed significantly weaker SARS-CoV-2 expansion.

CD4+ T cells from unexposed donors were obtained before the COVID-19 pandemic (2011-2018). After roughly 9 days of culture, CD4+ T cells were isolated. This receptor was obtained from a human donor in good health. Sequencing was performed on CD4+ T cells from PBMCs, cultured in vitro.

CDR3 region: CASSWTGTGLGNTIYF. The CDR3 DNA sequence: TGTGCCAGCAGTTGGACAGGGACAGGCCTTGGAAACACCATATATTTT. The chain uses TRBV6-2 or TRBV6-3 and TRBJ1-3; 8 nucleotides match TRBD1. The germline V gene has CDR1 MNHEY and CDR2 SVGEGT. The CDR3 contains 16 residues. V lost 4 bases to trimming and J lost 3 bases; unmatched junction nucleotides: 8.